This T cell receptor (beta chain) was found in a study of response to subunit inactivated influenza vaccine. TCRdb re-analysed the RT-PCR reads in MiXCR, keeping a single row per CDR3 protein. The sample lists roughly 540,000 distinct CDR3 sequences, 20% to 25% occurring once. The CDR3 sequence is 12 residues long. Germline CDR1 reads SGHDN; CDR2 reads FVKESK. V was trimmed by 8 bases and J by 6 bases, leaving 13 bases between them. These records were also assigned to another study, of T cells expressing NK-cell markers. Turning to that study: 5'RACE template switching built TCR beta cDNA with unique molecular identifiers. A handful of donors showed these clonotypes also leading the CD3+CD56-NKG2C+ fraction.

The sample consisted of CD4+ T cells sorted from PBMCs, taken approximately 13 days after vaccination. The chain combines TRBV14 with TRBJ2-5; D gene unclear. This TCR was sampled from a man between 45 and 60 years old who received an inactivated influenza vaccine. The CDR3 loop reads CASAGASQTQYF. The DNA of the CDR3 is TGTGCCAGCGCTGGCGCGTCTCAGACCCAGTACTTC.